Below, 21 T cell receptor beta chains from the same sample are listed, as sequenced in a study of tumor-infiltrating lymphocytes in primary liver carcinoma. Making TCR beta cDNA involved 400 to 600 ng total RNA and a constant-region primer. Each TCR beta library was derived from three nested multiplex PCR rounds that employed slightly modified ARM-PCR. The opening two PCR rounds, around 11 cycles each, paired TRBV1-TRBV30 forward primers with a C-beta reverse primer. TCRdb reprocessed the multiplex PCR reads with MiXCR, giving one entry per CDR3 protein. Of 300,000 to 400,000 distinct CDR3 sequences in the sample, 65% were seen once. The researchers obtained blood RNA from unsorted whole blood and also extracted germline DNA. The sample comprised peripheral blood. The receptors originated from a man aged 40-49 years with primary liver carcinoma and hepatitis B virus infection.

A remark on this clonotype: Since a much larger clone is just one base distant, this may be a read error. The rearrangement uses TRBV6-5 and TRBJ2-1; the D is unclear. This CDR3 is 16 amino acids long. The germline CDR1 and CDR2 sequences are MNHEY and SVGAGI. Deletions cut 2 bases from V and 5 bases from J, with 16 bases between. CDR3 protein: CASSYLGLPVNNEQFF. CDR3 DNA: TGTGCCAGCAGTTACCTGGGCCTCCCGGTAAACAATGAGCAGTTCTTC.

This clonotype was seen once. The chain couples TRBV5-1 to TRBJ2-6; no clear D gene. The CDR3 loop spans 17 amino acids. Germline V gene sequence: CDR1 SGHRS, CDR2 YFSETQ. V shed 2 bases and J shed 2 bases, with 14 bases lying between them. In DNA form, the CDR3 reads TGCGCCAGCAGCTTTTCAGGCCCAGCGACTGGGGCCAACGTCCTGACTTTC. This translates into CASSFSGPATGANVLTF.

As to this clonotype: This may stem from a read error, because a much larger clone lies one nucleotide away. The chain has TRBV10-2 and TRBJ1-2; D remains unclear. Germline values: CDR1 WSHSY, CDR2 SAAADI. V gave up 6 bases and J gave up 5 bases, with 13 bases separating them. The CDR3 runs 13 residues. CDR3 loop: CASSFGSSYGYTF. DNA for the CDR3: TGCGCCAGCAGCTTCGGGTCCTCATATGGCTACACCTTC.

Worth noting for this clonotype: The junction differs from germline at one of its ends, possibly a read error. The chain links TRBV6-6 to TRBJ1-1; the D is unclear. The V gene's germline CDR1 is MNHNY and CDR2 SVGAGI (reference sequence). This CDR3 contains 13 residues. The CDR3 nucleotides read TGTGCCAGCACTTCCCTCCCAAACACAGAAGCTTTCTTT. It codes for CASTSLPNTEAFF.

A word on this clonotype: Here the CDR3 omits its conserved ending phenylalanine or tryptophan, so a read error is the likely source. V usage is TRBV24-1 and J usage is TRBJ2-1; D gene unclear. The CDR3 is 15 amino acids. Germline CDR1 is KGHDR and CDR2 is SFDVKD. The CDR3 spells CATSGLLYQYNEQFL. CDR3 DNA: TGTGCCACAAGTGGTTTGCTCTACCAATACAATGAGCAGTTCTTG.

The rearrangement joins TRBV28 to TRBJ2-4, with D perhaps matching TRBD2 (6 bases). V dropped 5 bases and J dropped 0 bases, with 17 bases sitting between them. The germline CDR1 and CDR2 sequences are MDHEN and SYDVKM. There are 17 residues in the CDR3. This CDR3 is CASSPSLSGLAKNIQYF. In DNA form, the CDR3 reads TGTGCCAGCAGTCCGTCCCTTAGCGGTCTAGCCAAAAACATTCAGTACTTC.

The chain joins TRBV7-2 to TRBJ1-2; maybe TRBD1 (6 bases). Trimming stripped 4 bases from V and 7 bases from J, with 19 bases between. This CDR3 comprises 15 residues. In germline, CDR1 is SGHTA, CDR2 FQGNSA. The CDR3 nucleotides read TGTGCCAGCAGCTCAACAGGGCAGAGGGCGAGTGGCTACACCTTC. Translating gives CASSSTGQRASGYTF.

This clonotype showed up just a few times. V and J are TRBV19 and TRBJ2-5, with 9 bases that match TRBD2. CDR3 length equals 17 residues. V dropped 7 bases and J dropped 2; count of bases not matched to a gene: 14. Germline CDR1 is LNHDA and CDR2 is SQIVND (reference sequence). CDR3 bases: TGTGCCAGTACCCCTTTCGGCGGGAGGGCCCTACAAGAGACCCAGTACTTC. Amino acids: CASTPFGGRALQETQYF.

A word on this clonotype: This could be a read error, since a much larger clone is one nucleotide away. The chain links TRBV6-5 to TRBJ2-5; D remains unclear. CDR1 is MNHEY, CDR2 SVGAGI, per germline. V lost 9 bases and J 5 bases, leaving 22 bases between the germline ends. The CDR3 contains 15 residues. The CDR3 loop is CASMTSGPLSETQYF. CDR3 DNA sequence: TGTGCCAGTATGACATCCGGGCCCTTATCGGAGACCCAGTACTTC.

This clonotype was observed at least ten times. The genes are TRBV7-9 and TRBJ2-7; TRBD1 aligns across 9 bases. There are 14 residues in the CDR3. The ends lost 5 bases at V and 7 bases at J; junction bases unmatched: 9. Germline lookup yields CDR1 SEHNR and CDR2 FQNEAQ (reference sequence). The CDR3 DNA follows: TGTGCCAGCAGCACCCGGACAGGGGCCTTGGAGCAGTACTTC. This gives the protein CASSTRTGALEQYF.

This clonotype was recorded only once. One junction end disagrees with the germline gene, perhaps due to a read error. V is TRBV10-3 and J is TRBJ2-1; the D is unclear. CDR1 is ENHRY and CDR2 is SYGVKD in the germline V gene. The CDR3 is 12 amino acids. CDR3 protein: CAFSESSNEQFF. The CDR3 DNA is TGTGCCTTCAGTGAGTCCAGCAATGAGCAGTTCTTC.

Details on this clonotype: This could be a read error, since a much larger clone is one nucleotide away. The rearrangement uses TRBV6-5 and TRBJ1-5; weak D call: TRBD1 (5 bases). CDR3 length equals 15 residues. From germline, CDR1 is MNHEY and CDR2 SVGAGI. CDR3 nucleotide sequence: TGTGCCAACAGTTACCGGGGGGGGAGCAATCAGCCCCAGCATTTT. Its protein is CANSYRGGSNQPQHF.

This clonotype showed up just a few times. The chain couples TRBV5-1 to TRBJ2-2; 7 bases map to TRBD2. With V trimmed by 4 bases and J by 7 bases, 10 bases remained unmatched. Germline CDR1 is SGHRS and CDR2 is YFSETQ. CDR3 length: 15 amino acids. The CDR3 DNA sequence: TGCGCCAGCAGCGTCGGGACTACCCAAGGCGGGGAGCTGTTTTTT. Its translation: CASSVGTTQGGELFF.

With respect to this clonotype: A much bigger clone sits one base away, suggesting this may be a read error. The chain uses TRBV5-5 and TRBJ2-5; tentatively, D is TRBD2 (6 bases). Germline CDR1 SGHKS, CDR2 YYEKEE (reference sequence). This CDR3 is 17 amino acids long. This CDR3 is CAGSPRLAAKEEKTQYF. CDR3 sequence (DNA): TGTGCCGGCAGCCCCCGGTTAGCGGCAAAGGAGGAGAAGACCCAGTACTTC.

The gene calls are TRBV5-4 and TRBJ2-1, with 11 bases lining up with TRBD2. After removal of 4 bases from V and 7 bases from J, the junction contained 10 bases not matched to a gene. CDR1 is SGHNT, CDR2 YYREEE, per germline (reference sequence). CDR3 length: 16 amino acids. CDR3 protein: CASSRGLAEEWNEQFF. The CDR3 DNA follows: TGTGCCAGCAGCCGGGGACTAGCGGAAGAGTGGAATGAGCAGTTCTTC.

Details on this clonotype: A much larger clone lies one base from this, so it may be a read error. V usage is TRBV12-3 or TRBV12-4 and J usage is TRBJ1-5; D ambiguous. The germline V and J ends were trimmed by 11 bases and 0 bases, with 11 bases remaining between them. The CDR3 is 13 residues long. CDR3: CAGTPNSNQPQHF. The CDR3 DNA reads as TGTGCCGGCACTCCAAATAGCAATCAGCCCCAGCATTTT.

This chain connects TRBV10-2 to TRBJ2-7; no firm D call. With 4 bases removed from V and 5 bases from J, the gap between germline ends came to 6 bases. Germline V lookup: CDR1 WSHSY, CDR2 SAAADI. The CDR3 covers 11 residues. DNA of the CDR3: TGCGCCAGCAGTGCCGACCACGAGCAGTACTTC. It codes for CASSADHEQYF.

This clonotype was counted between two and nine times. This sequence may be a read error, since a much larger clone differs from it by one base. The gene calls are TRBV4-3 and TRBJ1-6; no clear D gene. This CDR3 has 18 amino acids. In germline, CDR1 is LGHNA, CDR2 YSLEER. Trimming removed 1 base at V and 5 bases at J, with 18 bases between. The CDR3 region is CASSQGGQDGSHNSPLHF. The DNA for the CDR3 is TGCGCCAGCAGCCAAGGAGGGCAGGATGGATCCCATAATTCACCCCTCCACTTT.

Concerning this clonotype itself: The DNA is omitted, as the CDR3 cannot be located on it reliably, and the CDR3 follows TCRdb's listing. The chain has TRBV29-1 and TRBJ2-1. Ends included, the CDR3 has 15 residues. The germline V gene encodes CDR1 SQVTM and CDR2 ANQGSEA. This CDR3 reads CSIVPLVGLGNEQLF.

Regarding this clonotype: A much larger clone is a single base away; this may be a read error. V gene TRBV7-9 combines with J gene TRBJ2-7; D not certain. The CDR3 is 17 residues long. V was trimmed by 1 base and J by 5 bases, leaving 21 bases between them. The germline V gene has CDR1 SEHNR and CDR2 FQNEAQ (reference sequence). The CDR3 DNA follows: TGTGCCAGCAGCTTAGGGCTCGGCAACCGTTCTCCCCACGAGCAGTACTTC. Residues: CASSLGLGNRSPHEQYF.

This clonotype was observed a few times. The V gene is TRBV28, the J gene TRBJ2-2; no definite D call. Germline loops: CDR1 MDHEN, CDR2 SYDVKM. V was pared by 6 bases and J by 8 bases, with 13 bases between. The CDR3 has 13 residues. The CDR3 spells CASSLTRLGELFF. DNA for the CDR3: TGTGCCAGCAGCCTTACGAGGCTGGGGGAGCTGTTTTTT.